This entry describes one TCR beta chain. Its specificity is not known. A junction boundary mismatches the germline segment, possibly from a read error. To make TCR beta libraries, researchers used iRepertoire HTBI primers and Arm-PCR of CDR3 regions. TCRdb reanalysed the multiplex PCR reads using MiXCR and keeps one entry per CDR3 protein. The sample contains a few hundred thousand distinct CDR3 sequences, around 15% of which appear only once. This record comes from a study of regulatory T cells in long-lasting Graves disease. Study-level results: Among samples with persistent disease, TRBV28, TRBJ1-2 and TRBJ2-5 were favored.

Time point indicated: newly diagnosed GD, antithyroid drugs for less than 3 months. PBMCs provided the RNA from which the TCR library was made. The CDR3 contains 15 residues. Germline CDR1 SQVTM, CDR2 ANQGSEA. The same specimen was also included in a second study, on T cells in Graves' hyperthyroidism and ophthalmopathy.

The TCR sequence derives from a woman between 50 and 59 years old with Graves disease. V usage is TRBV29-1 and J usage is TRBJ2-2; 7 positions agree with TRBD2. The specimen comprised peripheral blood mononuclear cells (PBMCs), sampled at new diagnosis, from a patient treated with antithyroid drugs. The CDR3 loop reads CSVDTSVGNTGEPFF. For the CDR3, the DNA is TGCAGCGTTGATACTAGCGTGGGGAACACCGGGGAGCCGTTTTTT.